Listed below are T cell receptor beta chains from one sample, sequenced in a study of blood T cell repertoires in COVID-19. Measured with immunoSEQ multiplex PCR; TCRdb has only the in-frame clones, and not every one. The sample has some 150,000 clones, roughly nine tenths seen once. The sample taken for sequencing was peripheral blood. These receptors all stem from a woman between 65 and 79 years old with acute or convalescent COVID-19. CDR3s include the opening cysteine and the closing phenylalanine or tryptophan. Each record gives: D gene, V gene, clone size, J gene, CDR3 DNA, CDR3 protein. D genes are given only for firm matches. Some rows have no size entry. The others give once, few or many, or a class for an expanded clone.

d_call: NA
v_call: TRBV7-9
clone_size: NA
j_call: TRBJ2-5
cdr3_nt: TGTGCCAGCAGCCGCCAAGAGACCCAGTACTTC
cdr3_aa: CASSRQETQYF

d_call: NA
v_call: TRBV5-6
clone_size: once
j_call: TRBJ1-3
cdr3_nt: TGTGCCAGCAGCCCCAGGAGGGGAAGTGGAAACACCATATATTTT
cdr3_aa: CASSPRRGSGNTIYF

d_call: NA
v_call: TRBV5-1
clone_size: NA
j_call: TRBJ2-5
cdr3_nt: TGCGCCAGCAGCTCACCTAGTGAGACCCAGTACTTC
cdr3_aa: CASSSPSETQYF

d_call: TRBD1
v_call: TRBV5-6
clone_size: once
j_call: TRBJ1-4
cdr3_nt: TGTGCCAGCAGCTTCCCGGGACAGTTTGAAAAACTGTTTTTT
cdr3_aa: CASSFPGQFEKLFF

d_call: NA
v_call: TRBV2
clone_size: once
j_call: TRBJ1-4
cdr3_nt: TGTGCCAGCAGGATACAGGGAGGGGTGCGAACTAATGAAAAACTGTTTTTT
cdr3_aa: CASRIQGGVRTNEKLFF

d_call: TRBD2
v_call: TRBV5-1
clone_size: NA
j_call: TRBJ2-3
cdr3_nt: TGCGCCAGCAGCTTGGAACGGGGGGGCCACCCAGATACGCAGTATTTT
cdr3_aa: CASSLERGGHPDTQYF

d_call: TRBD2
v_call: TRBV4-1
clone_size: once
j_call: TRBJ2-2
cdr3_nt: TGCGCCAGCAGCCAGCCGTGGGGGCGGGGGGACACCGGGGAGCTGTTTTTT
cdr3_aa: CASSQPWGRGDTGELFF

d_call: TRBD1
v_call: TRBV3-1/TRBV3-2
clone_size: once
j_call: TRBJ2-5
cdr3_nt: TGTGCCAGCAGCCTTGGGCCTGGGGGGCAGGGGGCGAATCGGGAGACACAGTACTTC
cdr3_aa: CASSLGPGGQGANRETQYF

d_call: NA
v_call: TRBV3-1/TRBV3-2
clone_size: NA
j_call: TRBJ2-1
cdr3_nt: TGTGCCAGCAGCCAGGGGGTGCGTACTAGCCGGGAGCAGTTCTTC
cdr3_aa: CASSQGVRTSREQFF

d_call: TRBD1
v_call: TRBV4-1
clone_size: NA
j_call: TRBJ1-1
cdr3_nt: TGCGCCAGCAGCCAGGAGACAGGGTATGTGGCTGAAGCTTTCTTT
cdr3_aa: CASSQETGYVAEAFF

d_call: NA
v_call: TRBV5-1
clone_size: NA
j_call: TRBJ1-6
cdr3_nt: TGCGCCAGCAGCTTGGGGCGTGACAGGAATAGGGGTTCACCCCTCCACTTT
cdr3_aa: CASSLGRDRNRGSPLHF

d_call: NA
v_call: TRBV10-1
clone_size: NA
j_call: TRBJ1-5
cdr3_nt: TGCGCCAGCACCCGGGCTGGCAGGGATAGCAATCAGCCCCAGCATTTT
cdr3_aa: CASTRAGRDSNQPQHF

d_call: TRBD2
v_call: TRBV7-2
clone_size: once
j_call: TRBJ2-3
cdr3_nt: TGTGCCAGCAGCCAAAGAAGCGGGGGGCGGGATACGCAGTATTTT
cdr3_aa: CASSQRSGGRDTQYF

d_call: TRBD2
v_call: TRBV2
clone_size: NA
j_call: TRBJ2-5
cdr3_nt: TGTGCCAGCAGACTAGCGGGGGACCCAGGGCCCCAGTACTTC
cdr3_aa: CASRLAGDPGPQYF

d_call: NA
v_call: TRBV28
clone_size: NA
j_call: TRBJ2-5
cdr3_nt: TGTGCCAGCAGTTTGGGGGGGCCGCGGCAGACCCAGTACTTC
cdr3_aa: CASSLGGPRQTQYF

d_call: NA
v_call: TRBV5-5
clone_size: NA
j_call: TRBJ2-3
cdr3_nt: TGTGCCAGCAGCTTCCCGCAGGCTGGAGATACGCAGTATTTT
cdr3_aa: CASSFPQAGDTQYF

d_call: TRBD1
v_call: TRBV20-1
clone_size: NA
j_call: TRBJ2-1
cdr3_nt: TGCAGTGCTGGTGGACAGGGGGCTTTCCTTGGTGAGCAGTTCTTC
cdr3_aa: CSAGGQGAFLGEQFF

d_call: NA
v_call: TRBV28
clone_size: NA
j_call: TRBJ1-5
cdr3_nt: TGTGCCAGCAGCCCCGGACAGAGAAATCAGCCCCAGCATTTT
cdr3_aa: CASSPGQRNQPQHF

d_call: TRBD1
v_call: TRBV10-1
clone_size: NA
j_call: TRBJ1-2
cdr3_nt: TGCGCCAGCAGTGAGAGGGGGCGCGACTATGGCTACACCTTC
cdr3_aa: CASSERGRDYGYTF

d_call: NA
v_call: TRBV7-2
clone_size: NA
j_call: TRBJ1-6
cdr3_nt: TGTGCCAGCAGCTTAGCTGGCCAGGCGGGGATGTTAACGAATTCACCCCTCCACTTT
cdr3_aa: CASSLAGQAGMLTNSPLHF

d_call: NA
v_call: TRBV15
clone_size: NA
j_call: TRBJ1-4
cdr3_nt: TGTGCCACCAGCAGAGATCTCTGGGCAGTCGGAAATGAAAAACTGTTTTTT
cdr3_aa: CATSRDLWAVGNEKLFF

d_call: TRBD1
v_call: TRBV7-9
clone_size: NA
j_call: TRBJ1-5
cdr3_nt: TGTGCCAGCAGCTTAAACACAGGGGCAGACAATCAGCCCCAGCATTTT
cdr3_aa: CASSLNTGADNQPQHF

d_call: NA
v_call: TRBV7-2
clone_size: NA
j_call: TRBJ2-3
cdr3_nt: TGTGCCAGCAGGGACCGGGCGGGGGCTACAGATACGCAGTATTTT
cdr3_aa: CASRDRAGATDTQYF